Below, 9 T cell receptor beta chains from the same sample are listed, as sequenced in a study of a mutant IDH1 vaccine in newly diagnosed glioma. As to time point: week 11, during vaccination. Doses consisted of 300 ug of mutant IDH1 20-mer peptide each, paired with topical imiquimod. Measured with immunoSEQ multiplex PCR; TCRdb has only the in-frame clones, and not every one. The data show under 150,000 clones, about four fifths seen once. Their antigens are not known. Sequencing was performed on PBMCs, taken from a glioma patient whose treatment included an IDH1 peptide vaccine. Receptor source: a man between 40 and 49 years old with glioma.

This clone showed up just once. The V and J genes are TRBV29-1 and TRBJ2-7, with D possibly matching TRBD1 (6 bases). The germline V gene encodes CDR1 SQVTM and CDR2 ANQGSEA. The V end was cut by 7 bases, the J end by 5 bases, with 9 bases between. The CDR3 contains 10 residues. The CDR3 DNA reads TGCAGCGCTCAGGGGAACGAGCAGTACTTC. Its protein product is CSAQGNEQYF.

The table lists this clone with a few counts. Different DNA sequences within this sample yield the same CDR3. The rearrangement links TRBV6-6 to TRBJ2-1; D is possibly TRBD2 (5 bases). Germline V CDR1 and CDR2: MNHNY, SVGAGI (reference sequence). CDR3 length: 11 residues. Trimming removed 2 bases at V and 10 bases at J, with 6 bases between. CDR3 DNA sequence: TGTGCCAGCAGTTACGGGAGAGAGCAGTTCTTC. As protein: CASSYGREQFF.

The chain uses TRBV6-6 and TRBJ2-7; D gene unclear. The CDR3 runs to 12 residues. Trimming stripped 8 bases from V and 0 bases from J, with 8 bases between. Germline V lookup: CDR1 MNHNY, CDR2 SVGAGI (reference sequence). The CDR3 coding sequence is TGTGCCAGCCAAGAGAGCTCCTACGAGCAGTACTTC. It translates to CASQESSYEQYF.

This clone has only one observation. The chain uses TRBV9 and TRBJ2-2, with TRBD1 identical over 9 bases. The V and J ends lost 0 bases and 5 bases, in that order; junction bases with no gene match: 2. Germline V gives CDR1 SGDLS, CDR2 YYNGEE. The length of the CDR3 is 15 residues. CDR3 in amino acids: CASSVVGTGTGELFF. CDR3 DNA sequence: TGTGCCAGCAGCGTAGTTGGGACAGGGACCGGGGAGCTGTTTTTT. Full variable domain (remainder filled in from reference TRBV9 and TRBJ2-2): DSGVTQTPKHLITATGQRVTLRCSPRSGDLSVYWYQQSLDQGLQFLIQYYNGEERAKGNILERFSAQQFPDLHSELNLSSLELGDSALYFCASSVVGTGTGELFFGEGSRLTVL.

The CDR3 sequence: CASSLGVSDTQYF. CDR3 bases: TGTGCCAGCAGCTTGGGAGTTTCAGATACGCAGTATTTT. This chain uses TRBV11-2 with TRBJ2-3, with TRBD2 as a possible D gene (5 bases). The CDR3 sequence is 13 residues long. V lost 3 bases to trimming and J lost 4 bases, with 8 bases between them. Germline lookup yields CDR1 SGHAT and CDR2 FQNNGV. Variable domain in full (rest from reference TRBV11-2 and TRBJ2-3): EAGVAQSPRYKIIEKRQSVAFWCNPISGHATLYWYQQILGQGPKLLIQFQNNGVVDDSQLPKDRFSAERLKGVDSTLKIQPAKLEDSAVYLCASSLGVSDTQYFGPGTRLTVL.

This clone occurred a few times. The J gene is TRBJ1-1, the V gene TRBV4-2; D is uncertain. This CDR3 region has 16 residues. The V and J ends lost 5 bases and 1 base respectively, with 17 bases between them. The germline CDR1 and CDR2 sequences are LGHNA and YNFKEQ. The CDR3 region has the DNA TGTGCCAGCAGCTTTACAGAGCTAGGCCCGAACACTGAAGCTTTCTTT. Its protein is CASSFTELGPNTEAFF.

This CDR3 reads CASTTGGSYEQYF. The CDR3 DNA sequence: TGTGCCAGCACGACAGGGGGTTCTTACGAGCAGTACTTC. The rearrangement joins TRBV11-2 to TRBJ2-7; 9 bases align to TRBD1. This CDR3 has 13 amino acids. The V gene end was trimmed by 7 bases and the J gene end by 4 bases; junction bases not matched to a gene: 5. The germline gives CDR1 SGHAT, CDR2 FQNNGV.

The chain couples TRBV6-1 to TRBJ2-7; 9 nucleotides agree with TRBD1. The CDR3 spans 15 residues. Losses at the gene ends were 4 bases for V and 5 bases for J; bases not matched to a gene: 9. Germline V gene data show CDR1 as MNHNS and CDR2 as SASEGT. CDR3 bases: TGTGCCAGCAGTGCTAGGGACAGGGTCAATCACGAGCAGTACTTC. It is translated as CASSARDRVNHEQYF.

The chain recombines TRBV5-5 with TRBJ1-5; the D is unclear. V lost 1 base to trimming and J lost 4 bases, with 12 bases between them. CDR3 size: 15 residues. Germline V gene lookup returns CDR1 SGHKS and CDR2 YYEKEE (reference sequence). CDR3 in DNA: TGTGCCAGCAGCTTGACCGGGTTTAGTAATCAGCCCCAGCATTTT. The encoded protein is CASSLTGFSNQPQHF.